Detailed here is one T cell receptor (beta chain). The repertoire was sequenced with immunoSEQ multiplex PCR; TCRdb's copy has only in-frame clones and lacks some. Of 90,000 to 120,000 clones listed, 92% were seen once; the top ten hold 0.78%. This record belongs to a study of T cell changes during pregnancy in multiple sclerosis. Germline-derived CDR1 and CDR2 are SGHRS and YFSETQ. After removal of 4 bases from V and 5 bases from J, the junction contained 10 bases not matched to a gene. This CDR3 has 16 residues. The chain joins TRBV5-1 to TRBJ1-2; 11 nucleotides line up with TRBD1. The clonotype comes from a female donor in good health, enrolled as a control in a pregnancy study. The sample consisted of peripheral blood, taken in the third trimester of pregnancy. The CDR3 DNA sequence: TGCGCCAGCAGCCTTGAAGGGGACAGGGGGAGTTATGGCTACACCTTC. This codes for CASSLEGDRGSYGYTF.